These 24 T cell receptor beta chains share one sample of origin, sequenced in a study of T cells in Graves' hyperthyroidism and ophthalmopathy. Amplified TCR beta CDR3 regions derived from RNA transcripts. HTBI primers drove first-round RT-PCR of the TCR CDR3. TCRdb redid the calling of the multiplex PCR reads with MiXCR, one entry per CDR3 protein. This table holds hundreds of thousands of distinct CDR3 sequences, around 16% found once. Source material: blood. The origin of the receptors is a woman between 18 and 29 years old with Graves' hyperthyroidism.

This clonotype was recorded at least ten times. The CDR3 region is CASSLAVGYEQYF. CDR3 sequence (DNA): TGTGCCAGCAGCTTAGCTGTAGGCTACGAGCAGTACTTC. This sequence joins TRBV7-9 and TRBJ2-7, with D uncertain. V was trimmed by 0 bases and J by 3 bases, leaving 6 bases between them. The CDR3 spans 13 residues. Germline V gene sequence: CDR1 SEHNR, CDR2 FQNEAQ (reference sequence).

Remarks on this clonotype: The conserved phenylalanine or tryptophan normally closing the CDR3 is absent here, so this likely arose from a read error. The chain combines TRBV12-3 or TRBV12-4 with TRBJ1-6; D is undetermined. This CDR3 has 17 amino acids. V was shortened by 1 base and J by 6 bases, with 16 bases between the two germline ends. The CDR3 nucleotides read TGTGCCAGCAGTTTAGGGGCGGACCTCGGATTTAATTCACCCCTCCACCTT. Translated: CASSLGADLGFNSPLHL.

This clonotype was detected ten times or more. The rearrangement links TRBV27 to TRBJ2-3, with D unresolved. V was pared by 8 bases and J by 6 bases, with 12 bases between. CDR1 and CDR2 (germline): MNHEY, SMNVEV (reference sequence). The CDR3 sequence is 12 residues long. Here the CDR3 reads CASSFGVDTQYF. CDR3 DNA: TGTGCCAGCTCCTTTGGTGTGGATACGCAGTATTTT.

This clonotype has a count of ten or more. The J gene is TRBJ2-5, the V gene TRBV28; D remains ambiguous. V dropped 5 bases and J dropped 2 bases, with 12 bases sitting between them. The CDR3 has 14 amino acids. Germline values: CDR1 MDHEN, CDR2 SYDVKM. DNA for the CDR3: TGTGCCAGCAGTCCCTGGAGCTTACAAGAGACCCAGTACTTC. It codes for CASSPWSLQETQYF.

The CDR3 nucleotides read TGTGCCAGCAGTGTATATGGGCTCAATCAGCCCCAGCATTTT. It is translated as CASSVYGLNQPQHF. The chain links TRBV6-1 to TRBJ1-5, with D hard to call. Germline V gives CDR1 MNHNS, CDR2 SASEGT. Trimming removed 4 bases from V and 3 bases from J, with 10 bases in between. The CDR3 sequence is 14 residues long.

This clonotype was counted ten times or more. V gene TRBV18 combines with J gene TRBJ1-5; D gene unclear. Per the germline V gene, CDR1 is KGHSH and CDR2 is LQKENI. The V end lost 3 bases, the J end lost 5 bases, and 8 bases lay between the germline ends. The CDR3 covers 13 residues. CDR3 nucleotide sequence: TGTGCCAGCTCACCGGGGTGGGATCAGCCCCAGCATTTT. Protein sequence: CASSPGWDQPQHF.

This clonotype was counted between two and nine times. The rearrangement uses TRBV7-9 and TRBJ1-6; 10 bases agree with TRBD1. The CDR3 is 15 amino acids. With V trimmed by 5 bases and J by 5 bases, 3 bases remained unmatched. CDR1 and CDR2 (germline): SEHNR, FQNEAQ (reference sequence). CDR3 nucleotides: TGTGCCAGCAGCCGGGGACAGGGGAATAATTCACCCCTCCACTTT. The encoded protein is CASSRGQGNNSPLHF.

This clonotype was detected ten times or more. The genes are TRBV15 and TRBJ2-1; D is unclear. V dropped 1 base and J dropped 4 bases, with 11 bases sitting between them. Germline lookup yields CDR1 LNHNV and CDR2 YYDKDF (reference sequence). CDR3 size: 15 residues. The CDR3 sequence is CATSRGPGRYNEQFF. CDR3 in DNA: TGTGCCACCAGCAGAGGACCCGGGCGTTACAATGAGCAGTTCTTC. The full variable domain, rest sourced from reference TRBV15 and TRBJ2-1, is DAMVIQNPRYQVTQFGKPVTLSCSQTLNHNVMYWYQQKSSQAPKLLFHYYDKDFNNEADTPDNFQSRRPNTSFCFLDIRSPGLGDTAMYLCATSRGPGRYNEQFFGPGTRLTVL.

This clonotype showed up many times. The rearrangement links TRBV29-1 to TRBJ2-3; D is possibly TRBD1 (6 bases). V was clipped by 4 bases and J by 4 bases, with 9 bases between them. This CDR3 has 12 amino acids. Per the germline V gene, CDR1 is SQVTM and CDR2 is ANQGSEA. CDR3 DNA sequence: TGCAGCGTTGGGACAGTCCCAGATACGCAGTATTTT. Translation: CSVGTVPDTQYF.

There are many counts of this clonotype. This chain uses TRBV2 with TRBJ2-1, with D possibly being TRBD1 (7 bases). The CDR3 is made up of 13 amino acids. The germline CDR1 and CDR2 sequences are SNHLY and FYNNEI. Deletions cut 4 bases from V and 8 bases from J, with 12 bases between. The CDR3 sequence is CASSVQGGYEQFF. The CDR3 nucleotides are TGTGCCAGCAGTGTCCAGGGGGGTTATGAGCAGTTCTTC.

The V and J genes are TRBV29-1 and TRBJ2-5; 11 bases agree with TRBD1. This CDR3 has 13 residues. J was trimmed by 5 bases and V by 7 bases; bases with no gene match: 6. Germline CDR1 reads SQVTM; CDR2 reads ANQGSEA. The DNA for the CDR3 is TGCAGCGGAGGACAGGGGGCGCGGGAGACCCAGTACTTC. As protein: CSGGQGARETQYF.

This clonotype has at least ten counts. This chain uses TRBV15 with TRBJ2-2; TRBD1 matches at 7 bases. V shed 1 base and J 4 bases; nucleotides not matched to a gene: 9. Germline loops: CDR1 LNHNV, CDR2 YYDKDF (reference sequence). This CDR3 has 17 residues. The CDR3 region is CATSRGVGSGGTGELFF. CDR3 sequence (DNA): TGTGCCACCAGCAGAGGAGTCGGTTCAGGGGGCACCGGGGAGCTGTTTTTT. The entire variable domain, with the rest obtained from reference TRBV15 and TRBJ2-2, is as follows: DAMVIQNPRYQVTQFGKPVTLSCSQTLNHNVMYWYQQKSSQAPKLLFHYYDKDFNNEADTPDNFQSRRPNTSFCFLDIRSPGLGDTAMYLCATSRGVGSGGTGELFFGEGSRLTVL.

This clonotype showed up just once. The chain combines TRBV12-5 with TRBJ1-1; tentative D call: TRBD1 (6 bases). In germline, CDR1 is LGHNT, CDR2 FRNRAP. The CDR3 has 14 residues. V was clipped by 7 bases and J by 1 base, with 13 bases between them. The CDR3 region has the DNA TGTGCTAGTGCCCCGGGACACCCGAACACTGAAGCTTTCTTT. Protein: CASAPGHPNTEAFF.

The chain joins TRBV20-1 to TRBJ2-1, with 7 nucleotides matching TRBD2. J lost 8 bases, V lost 3 bases, and 10 bases had no gene match. This CDR3 is built from 14 residues. Germline V gene data show CDR1 as DFQATT and CDR2 as SNEGSKA (reference sequence). This CDR3 is CSARVAGVRDEQFF. In DNA, the CDR3 is TGCAGTGCTAGGGTGGCGGGAGTCAGGGATGAGCAGTTCTTC.

This clonotype was found a few times. The rearrangement joins TRBV6-1 to TRBJ2-1; D may be TRBD1 or TRBD2 (6 bases each). Germline V gene lookup returns CDR1 MNHNS and CDR2 SASEGT. The CDR3 is 14 residues long. V was shortened by 8 bases and J by 4 bases, with 15 bases between the two germline ends. CDR3 in DNA: TGTGCCAGCTACAGGGAGGTCCCTTACAATGAGCAGTTCTTC. Translating it yields CASYREVPYNEQFF.

This clonotype has a count of ten or more. The chain recombines TRBV6-1 with TRBJ2-7; 13 nucleotides match TRBD2. The CDR3 runs 16 residues. V shed 6 bases and J 6 bases; nucleotides not matched to a gene: 11. Germline V CDR1 and CDR2: MNHNS, SASEGT. The CDR3 DNA reads as TGTGCCAGCAGAACGGGACTAGCGGGACTGTACGGCGAGCAGTACTTC. Amino acid sequence: CASRTGLAGLYGEQYF.

The V call is TRBV11-1, the J call TRBJ2-3, with D unresolved. The CDR3 is made up of 12 amino acids. From germline, CDR1 is SGHAT and CDR2 FQDESV (reference sequence). With 5 bases removed from V and 5 bases from J, the gap between germline ends came to 8 bases. The CDR3 coding sequence is TGTGCCAGCAGCCGATCAAAAGATACGCAGTATTTT. It yields the protein CASSRSKDTQYF. Filled out from reference TRBV11-1 and TRBJ2-3, the complete variable domain reads EAEVAQSPRYKITEKSQAVAFWCDPISGHATLYWYRQILGQGPELLVQFQDESVVDDSQLPKDRFSAERLKGVDSTLKIQPAELGDSAMYLCASSRSKDTQYFGPGTRLTVL.

The sample holds one count of this clonotype. The chain joins TRBV27 to TRBJ1-2, with D maybe TRBD1 (5 bases). From germline, CDR1 is MNHEY and CDR2 SMNVEV (reference sequence). The CDR3 runs to 14 residues. V lost 6 bases to trimming and J lost 4 bases, with 15 bases between them. CDR3 nucleotide sequence: TGTGCCAGCAGACCAGGGAGCGGTGGCTATGGCTACACCTTC. Protein: CASRPGSGGYGYTF.

This clonotype was found many times. The chain uses TRBV9 and TRBJ2-5; possibly TRBD2 for D (6 bases). Between the trimmed V and J ends, which lost 3 bases and 5 bases, there was a span of 14 bases. Germline V gene lookup returns CDR1 SGDLS and CDR2 YYNGEE. The CDR3 has 14 residues. The chain's CDR3 is CASSEPGGGETQYF. The DNA for the CDR3 is TGTGCCAGCAGCGAGCCAGGAGGAGGGGAGACCCAGTACTTC.

This clonotype was recorded many times. The CDR3 DNA follows: TGTGCCAGCAGTTCGCCGGACAGCTCCTATGGCTACACCTTC. Protein sequence: CASSSPDSSYGYTF. The chain joins TRBV27 to TRBJ1-2, with D perhaps TRBD1 (6 bases). The CDR3 loop spans 14 amino acids. Germline lookup yields CDR1 MNHEY and CDR2 SMNVEV (reference sequence). The V end was cut by 4 bases, the J end by 4 bases, with 13 bases between.

This clonotype appeared many times. The chain combines TRBV30 with TRBJ1-5; D unclear. The CDR3 contains 13 residues. With 0 bases removed from V and 5 bases from J, the gap between germline ends came to 8 bases. Germline V lookup: CDR1 GTSNPN, CDR2 SVGIG (reference sequence). CDR3 bases: TGTGCCTGGAGTGTAGGAGTGGATCAGCCCCAGCATTTT. It codes for CAWSVGVDQPQHF.

Concerning this clonotype: A read error may explain this, as a much larger clone is one base away. The chain couples TRBV28 to TRBJ2-2; D not certain. Per the germline V gene, CDR1 is MDHEN and CDR2 is SYDVKM. This CDR3 has 12 residues. The ends were cut back, 6 bases at V and 5 bases at J, with 7 bases in the middle. The CDR3 DNA is TGTGCCAGCAGCCACCGAACCGGGGAGCTGTTTTTT. Amino acid sequence: CASSHRTGELFF.

This clonotype has at least ten counts. CDR3 nucleotide sequence: TGTGCCACCAGCAGAGTCCCGGACAGGGAGACCCAGTACTTC. Its translation: CATSRVPDRETQYF. The chain couples TRBV15 to TRBJ2-5; 7 nucleotides line up with TRBD1. CDR3 size: 14 residues. J lost 5 bases, V lost 1 base, and 4 bases had no gene match. CDR1 and CDR2 from the germline V gene are LNHNV and YYDKDF (reference sequence).

The table lists this clonotype with many counts. V and J are TRBV20-1 and TRBJ1-1; weak D call: TRBD1 (5 bases). This CDR3 has 13 amino acids. V was cut by 2 bases and J by 3 bases, with 10 bases left in between. Per germline, CDR1 DFQATT and CDR2 SNEGSKA (reference sequence). In DNA form, the CDR3 reads TGCAGTGCTAGACCAAGAGGGGACACTGAAGCTTTCTTT. It encodes CSARPRGDTEAFF.